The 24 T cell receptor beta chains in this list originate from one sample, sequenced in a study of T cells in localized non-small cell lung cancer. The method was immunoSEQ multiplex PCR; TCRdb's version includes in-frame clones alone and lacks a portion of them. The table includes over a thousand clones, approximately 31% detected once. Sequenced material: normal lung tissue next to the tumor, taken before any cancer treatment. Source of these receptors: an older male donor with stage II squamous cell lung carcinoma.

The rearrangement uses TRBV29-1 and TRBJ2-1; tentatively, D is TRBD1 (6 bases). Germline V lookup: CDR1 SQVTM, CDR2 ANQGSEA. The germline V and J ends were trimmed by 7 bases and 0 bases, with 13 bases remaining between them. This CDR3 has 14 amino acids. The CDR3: CSGTGTFSYNEQFF. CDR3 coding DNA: TGCAGCGGTACCGGGACATTCTCCTACAATGAGCAGTTCTTC.

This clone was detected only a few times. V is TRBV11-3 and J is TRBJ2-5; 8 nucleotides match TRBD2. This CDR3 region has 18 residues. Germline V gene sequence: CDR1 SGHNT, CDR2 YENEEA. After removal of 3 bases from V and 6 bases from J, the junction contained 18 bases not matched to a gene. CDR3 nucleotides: TGTGCCAGCAGCTTGGGAATGCGTCCAGCGGGAGAGGGGCAGACCCAGTACTTC. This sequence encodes CASSLGMRPAGEGQTQYF.

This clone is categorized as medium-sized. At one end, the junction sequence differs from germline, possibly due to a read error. CDR3: CASSLTGAPSHEQYF. CDR3 sequence (DNA): TGTGCCAGCAGCCTGACAGGGGCCCCCTCCCACGAGCAGTACTTC. The gene calls are TRBV11-3 and TRBJ2-7; TRBD1 aligns across 8 bases. Germline CDR1 is SGHNT and CDR2 is YENEEA. The CDR3 spans 15 residues.

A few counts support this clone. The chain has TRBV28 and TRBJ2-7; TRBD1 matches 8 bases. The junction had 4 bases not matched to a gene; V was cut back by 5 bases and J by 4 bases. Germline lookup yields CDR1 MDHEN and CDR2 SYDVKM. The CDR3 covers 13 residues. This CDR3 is CASSQGAGYEQYF. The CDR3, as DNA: TGTGCCAGCAGTCAGGGGGCGGGATACGAGCAGTACTTC. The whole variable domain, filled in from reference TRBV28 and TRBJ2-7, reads DVKVTQSSRYLVKRTGEKVFLECVQDMDHENMFWYRQDPGLGLRLIYFSYDVKMKEKGDIPEGYSVSREKKERFSLILESASTNQTSMYLCASSQGAGYEQYFGPGTRLTVT.

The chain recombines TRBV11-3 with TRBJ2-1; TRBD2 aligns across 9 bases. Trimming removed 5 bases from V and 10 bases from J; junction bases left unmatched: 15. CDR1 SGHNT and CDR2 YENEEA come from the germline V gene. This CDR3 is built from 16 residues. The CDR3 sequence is CASSLSPGGRVHEQFF. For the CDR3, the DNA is TGTGCCAGCAGCCTCAGCCCTGGCGGGAGGGTACACGAGCAGTTCTTC.

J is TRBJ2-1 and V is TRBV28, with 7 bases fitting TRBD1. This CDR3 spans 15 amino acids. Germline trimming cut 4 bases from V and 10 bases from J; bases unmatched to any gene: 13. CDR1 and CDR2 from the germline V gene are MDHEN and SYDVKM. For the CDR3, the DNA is TGTGCCAGCAGTTCTCCGAGGACAGGACTGTACGAGCAGTTCTTC. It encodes CASSSPRTGLYEQFF.

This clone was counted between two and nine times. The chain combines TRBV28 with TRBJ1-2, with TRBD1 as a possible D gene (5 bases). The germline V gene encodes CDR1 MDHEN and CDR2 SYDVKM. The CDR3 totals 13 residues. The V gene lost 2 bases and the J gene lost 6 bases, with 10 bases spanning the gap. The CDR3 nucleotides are TGTGCCAGCAGTTTACAGGGTGGGAATGGCTACACCTTC. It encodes CASSLQGGNGYTF.

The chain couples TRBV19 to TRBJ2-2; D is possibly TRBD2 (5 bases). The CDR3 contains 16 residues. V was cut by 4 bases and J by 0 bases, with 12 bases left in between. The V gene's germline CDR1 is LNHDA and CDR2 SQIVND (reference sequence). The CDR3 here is CASSTYSGTNTGELFF. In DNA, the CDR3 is TGTGCCAGTAGTACCTACTCGGGGACGAACACCGGGGAGCTGTTTTTT.

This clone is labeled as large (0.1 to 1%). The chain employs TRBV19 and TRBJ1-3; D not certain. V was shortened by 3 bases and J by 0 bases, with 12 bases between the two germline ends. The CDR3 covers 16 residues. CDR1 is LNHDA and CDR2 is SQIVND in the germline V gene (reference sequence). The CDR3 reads CASSIGGRASGNTIYF. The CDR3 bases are TGTGCCAGTAGTATCGGTGGCAGAGCCTCTGGAAACACCATATATTTT.

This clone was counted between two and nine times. In nucleotides, the CDR3 is TGTGCCAGCAGCGTAGAAAGGACTACCGGAGAGCAGTTCTTC. Translation gives CASSVERTTGEQFF. J is TRBJ2-1 and V is TRBV9, with D possibly TRBD2 on 6 matching bases. The V end was cut by 0 bases, the J end by 10 bases, with 14 bases between. Germline CDR1 is SGDLS and CDR2 is YYNGEE. The CDR3 consists of 14 residues.

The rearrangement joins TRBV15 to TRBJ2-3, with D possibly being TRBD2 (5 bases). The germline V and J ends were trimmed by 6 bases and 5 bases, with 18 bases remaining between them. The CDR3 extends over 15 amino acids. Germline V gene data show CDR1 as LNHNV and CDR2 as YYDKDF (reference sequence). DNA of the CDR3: TGTGCCACCAGTGGCATGTCTAGCTGGGTAGATACGCAGTATTTT. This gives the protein CATSGMSSWVDTQYF. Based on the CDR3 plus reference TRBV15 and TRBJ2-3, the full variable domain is DAMVIQNPRYQVTQFGKPVTLSCSQTLNHNVMYWYQQKSSQAPKLLFHYYDKDFNNEADTPDNFQSRRPNTSFCFLDIRSPGLGDTAMYLCATSGMSSWVDTQYFGPGTRLTVL.

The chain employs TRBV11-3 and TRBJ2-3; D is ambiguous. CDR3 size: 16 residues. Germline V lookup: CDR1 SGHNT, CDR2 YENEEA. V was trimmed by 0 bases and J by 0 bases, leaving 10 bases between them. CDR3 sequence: CASSLEVSTSTDTQYF. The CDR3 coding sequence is TGTGCCAGCAGCTTAGAAGTGTCTACAAGCACAGATACGCAGTATTTT. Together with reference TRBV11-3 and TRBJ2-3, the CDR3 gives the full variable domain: EAGVVQSPRYKIIEKKQPVAFWCNPISGHNTLYWYLQNLGQGPELLIRYENEEAVDDSQLPKDRFSAERLKGVDSTLKIQPAELGDSAVYLCASSLEVSTSTDTQYFGPGTRLTVL.

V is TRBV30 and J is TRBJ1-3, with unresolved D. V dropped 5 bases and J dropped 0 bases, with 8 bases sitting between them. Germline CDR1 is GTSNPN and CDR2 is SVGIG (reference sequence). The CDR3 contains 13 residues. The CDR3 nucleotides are TGTGCCTGGGGGATTTTCTCTGGAAACACCATATATTTT. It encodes CAWGIFSGNTIYF.

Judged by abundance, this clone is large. The CDR3 bases are TGTGCCAGCAGCCAAGAAATGGGACAGACCTTCACAGATACGCAGTATTTT. Its protein product is CASSQEMGQTFTDTQYF. The genes are TRBV14 and TRBJ2-3; 7 bases align to TRBD1. CDR1 and CDR2 from the germline V gene are SGHDN and FVKESK. CDR3 length equals 17 residues. J gave up 2 bases and V 0 bases, and 8 bases lay outside the gene matches.

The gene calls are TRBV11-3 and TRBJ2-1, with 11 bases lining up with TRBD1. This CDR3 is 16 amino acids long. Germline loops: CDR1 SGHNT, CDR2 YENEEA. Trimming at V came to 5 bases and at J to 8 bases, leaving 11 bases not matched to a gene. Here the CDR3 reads CASSRVGTGGGHEQFF. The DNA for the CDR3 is TGTGCCAGCAGCCGCGTCGGGACAGGGGGAGGTCATGAGCAGTTCTTC. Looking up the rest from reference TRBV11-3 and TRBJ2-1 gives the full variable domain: EAGVVQSPRYKIIEKKQPVAFWCNPISGHNTLYWYLQNLGQGPELLIRYENEEAVDDSQLPKDRFSAERLKGVDSTLKIQPAELGDSAVYLCASSRVGTGGGHEQFFGPGTRLTVL.

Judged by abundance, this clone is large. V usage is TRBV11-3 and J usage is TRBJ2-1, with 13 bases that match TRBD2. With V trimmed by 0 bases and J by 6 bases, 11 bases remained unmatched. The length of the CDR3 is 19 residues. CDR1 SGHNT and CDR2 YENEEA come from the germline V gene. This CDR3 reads CASSLDGLAGVSRGNEQFF. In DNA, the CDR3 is TGTGCCAGCAGCTTAGATGGACTAGCGGGAGTCTCAAGGGGCAATGAGCAGTTCTTC.

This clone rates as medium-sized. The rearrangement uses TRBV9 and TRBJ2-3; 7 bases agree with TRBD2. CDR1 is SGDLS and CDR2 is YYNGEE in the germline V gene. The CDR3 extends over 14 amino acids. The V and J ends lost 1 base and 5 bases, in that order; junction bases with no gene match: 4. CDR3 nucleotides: TGTGCCAGCAGCGTACGCGGGAGCCAAGATACGCAGTATTTT. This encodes CASSVRGSQDTQYF.

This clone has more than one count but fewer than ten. In nucleotides, the CDR3 is TGTGCCAGCAGCTTGGGCGGCTGGAAGGCTGAAGCTTTCTTT. Translated, it gives CASSLGGWKAEAFF. The chain joins TRBV11-3 to TRBJ1-1; D ambiguous. The CDR3 is made up of 14 amino acids. V was shortened by 3 bases and J by 6 bases, with 14 bases between the two germline ends. Germline values: CDR1 SGHNT, CDR2 YENEEA.

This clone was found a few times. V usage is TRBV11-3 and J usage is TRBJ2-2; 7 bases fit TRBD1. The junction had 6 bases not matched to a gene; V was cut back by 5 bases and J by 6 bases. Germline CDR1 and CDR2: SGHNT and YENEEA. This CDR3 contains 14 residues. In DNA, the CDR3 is TGTGCCAGCAGCGTTTCACAGGGGTCCGGGGAGCTGTTTTTT. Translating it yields CASSVSQGSGELFF.

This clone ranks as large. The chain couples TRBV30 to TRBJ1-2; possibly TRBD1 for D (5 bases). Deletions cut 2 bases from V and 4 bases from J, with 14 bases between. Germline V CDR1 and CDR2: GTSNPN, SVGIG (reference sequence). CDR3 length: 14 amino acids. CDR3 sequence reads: CAWSRGQGFYGYTF. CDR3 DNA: TGTGCCTGGAGTCGAGGGCAGGGCTTCTATGGCTACACCTTC.

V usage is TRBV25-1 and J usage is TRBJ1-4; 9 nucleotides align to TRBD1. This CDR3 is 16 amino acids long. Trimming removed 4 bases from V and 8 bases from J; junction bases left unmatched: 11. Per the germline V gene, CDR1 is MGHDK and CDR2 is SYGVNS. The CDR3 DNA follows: TGTGCCAGCAGTGCTTACCAGGACAGGGGAGAGGAAAAACTGTTTTTT. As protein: CASSAYQDRGEEKLFF.

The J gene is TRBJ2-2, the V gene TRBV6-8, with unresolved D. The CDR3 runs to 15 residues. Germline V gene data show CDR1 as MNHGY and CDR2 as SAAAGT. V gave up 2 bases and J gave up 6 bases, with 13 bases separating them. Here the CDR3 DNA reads TGTGCCAGCAGTTACCGGAGAACCCAGTCCGGGGAGCTGTTTTTT. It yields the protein CASSYRRTQSGELFF.

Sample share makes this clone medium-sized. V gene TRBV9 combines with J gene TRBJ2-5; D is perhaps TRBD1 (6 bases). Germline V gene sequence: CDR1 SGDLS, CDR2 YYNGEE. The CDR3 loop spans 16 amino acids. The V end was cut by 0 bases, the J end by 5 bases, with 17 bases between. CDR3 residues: CASSVGRRGEMETQYF. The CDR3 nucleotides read TGTGCCAGCAGCGTAGGTCGCAGGGGCGAGATGGAGACCCAGTACTTC.

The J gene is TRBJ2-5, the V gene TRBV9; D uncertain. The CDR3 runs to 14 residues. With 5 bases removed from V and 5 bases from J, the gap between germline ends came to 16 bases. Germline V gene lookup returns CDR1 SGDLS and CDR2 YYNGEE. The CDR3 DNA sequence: TGTGCCAGCAGTGAATGGGCTACCATGGAGACCCAGTACTTC. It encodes CASSEWATMETQYF. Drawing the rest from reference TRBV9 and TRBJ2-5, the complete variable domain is DSGVTQTPKHLITATGQRVTLRCSPRSGDLSVYWYQQSLDQGLQFLIQYYNGEERAKGNILERFSAQQFPDLHSELNLSSLELGDSALYFCASSEWATMETQYFGPGTRLLVL.